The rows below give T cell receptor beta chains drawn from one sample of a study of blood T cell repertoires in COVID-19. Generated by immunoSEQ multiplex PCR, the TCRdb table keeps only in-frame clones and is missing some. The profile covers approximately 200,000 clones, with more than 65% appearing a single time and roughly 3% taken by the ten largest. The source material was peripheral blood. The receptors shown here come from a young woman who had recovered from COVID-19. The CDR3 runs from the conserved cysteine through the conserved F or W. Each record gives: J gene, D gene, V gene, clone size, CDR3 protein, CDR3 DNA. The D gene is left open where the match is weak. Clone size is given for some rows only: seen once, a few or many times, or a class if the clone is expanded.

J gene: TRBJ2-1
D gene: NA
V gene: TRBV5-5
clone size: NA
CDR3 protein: CASARTTSQFF
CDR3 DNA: TGTGCCAGCGCGAGGACTACTTCACAGTTCTTC

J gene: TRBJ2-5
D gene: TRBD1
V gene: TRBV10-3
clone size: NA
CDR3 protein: CAISVQGETQYF
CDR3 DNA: TGTGCCATCAGTGTACAGGGGGAGACCCAGTACTTC

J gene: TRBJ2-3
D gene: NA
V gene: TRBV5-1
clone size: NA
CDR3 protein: CASSLGGKPADTQYF
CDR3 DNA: TGCGCCAGCAGCTTGGGAGGCAAGCCCGCAGATACGCAGTATTTT

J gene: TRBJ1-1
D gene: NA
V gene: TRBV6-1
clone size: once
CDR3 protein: CASSEAGGYYTDQNTEAFF
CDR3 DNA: TGTGCCAGCAGTGAAGCCGGAGGTTATTACACTGATCAAAACACTGAAGCTTTCTTT

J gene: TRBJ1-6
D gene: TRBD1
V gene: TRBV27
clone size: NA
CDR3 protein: CASSLSGQGDSPLHF
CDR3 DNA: TGTGCCAGCAGTTTATCGGGACAGGGAGATTCACCCCTCCACTTT

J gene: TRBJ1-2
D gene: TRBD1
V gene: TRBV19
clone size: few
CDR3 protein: CASSISLVRDRSNGYTF
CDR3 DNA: TGTGCCAGTAGTATTAGCCTAGTAAGGGACAGGTCGAATGGCTACACCTTC

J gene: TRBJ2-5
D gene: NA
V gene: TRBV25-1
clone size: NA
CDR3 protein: CASSEYNTQETQYF
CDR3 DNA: TGTGCCAGCAGTGAATATAACACCCAAGAGACCCAGTACTTC

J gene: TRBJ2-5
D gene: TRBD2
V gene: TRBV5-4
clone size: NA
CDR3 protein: CASSLPSGRAGETQYF
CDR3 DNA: TGTGCCAGCAGCTTGCCTAGCGGGAGGGCCGGGGAGACCCAGTACTTC

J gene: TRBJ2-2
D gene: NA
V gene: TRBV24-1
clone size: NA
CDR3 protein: CATSDLSMSTGELFF
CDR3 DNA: TGTGCCACCAGTGATTTGTCCATGTCCACCGGGGAGCTGTTTTTT

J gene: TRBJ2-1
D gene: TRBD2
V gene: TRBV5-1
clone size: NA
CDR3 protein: CASSFASGSYNEQFF
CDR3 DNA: TGCGCCAGCAGCTTCGCTAGCGGGTCTTACAATGAGCAGTTCTTC

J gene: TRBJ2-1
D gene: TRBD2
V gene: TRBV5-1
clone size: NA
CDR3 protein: CASSLGDLAGFLNEQFF
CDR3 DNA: TGCGCCAGCAGCTTGGGGGACCTAGCGGGGTTTCTCAATGAGCAGTTCTTC